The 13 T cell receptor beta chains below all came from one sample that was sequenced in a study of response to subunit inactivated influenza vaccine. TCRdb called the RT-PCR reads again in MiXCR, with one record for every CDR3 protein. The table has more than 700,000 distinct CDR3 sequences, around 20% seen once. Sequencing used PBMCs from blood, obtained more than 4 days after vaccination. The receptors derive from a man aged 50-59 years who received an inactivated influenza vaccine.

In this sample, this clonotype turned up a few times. The CDR3 loop reads CASTVLAGAGGEQFF. The CDR3 DNA follows: TGTGCCAGCACAGTCCTAGCGGGAGCGGGTGGTGAGCAGTTCTTC. The chain employs TRBV2 and TRBJ2-1; 10 positions agree with TRBD2. The J segment lost 9 bases and the V segment lost 7 bases, leaving 12 bases of the junction unmatched. Germline CDR1 SNHLY, CDR2 FYNNEI. This CDR3 has 15 amino acids.

Written as DNA, the CDR3 is TGTGCCAGCAGTCGGACAGGGGGCACTTACAATGAGCAGTTCTTC. It codes for CASSRTGGTYNEQFF. The chain uses TRBV6-2 or TRBV6-3 and TRBJ2-1, with TRBD1 matching over 11 bases. Germline V gene lookup returns CDR1 MNHEY and CDR2 SVGEGT. J was trimmed by 4 bases and V by 5 bases; bases with no gene match: 4. The CDR3 contains 15 residues.

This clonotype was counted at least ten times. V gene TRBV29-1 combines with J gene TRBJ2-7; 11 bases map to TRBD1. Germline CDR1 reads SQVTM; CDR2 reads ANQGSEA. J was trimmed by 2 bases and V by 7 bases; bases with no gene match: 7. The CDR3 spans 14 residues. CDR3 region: CSAKPGQGAYEQYF. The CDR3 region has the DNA TGCAGCGCCAAACCGGGACAGGGGGCCTACGAGCAGTACTTC.

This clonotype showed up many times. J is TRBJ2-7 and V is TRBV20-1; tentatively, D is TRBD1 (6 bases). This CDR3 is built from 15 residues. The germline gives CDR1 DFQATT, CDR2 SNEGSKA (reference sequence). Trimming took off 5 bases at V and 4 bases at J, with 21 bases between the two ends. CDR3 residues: CSAPRVSRGVYEQYF. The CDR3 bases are TGCAGTGCTCCGCGTGTGAGCAGGGGAGTATACGAGCAGTACTTC.

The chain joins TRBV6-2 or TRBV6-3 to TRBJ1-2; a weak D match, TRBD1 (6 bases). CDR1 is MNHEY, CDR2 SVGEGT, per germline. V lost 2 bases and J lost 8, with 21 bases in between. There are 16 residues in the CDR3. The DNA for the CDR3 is TGTGCCAGCAGTTACCCGCCTACCCCAGGGGATTACGGCTACACCTTC. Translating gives CASSYPPTPGDYGYTF.

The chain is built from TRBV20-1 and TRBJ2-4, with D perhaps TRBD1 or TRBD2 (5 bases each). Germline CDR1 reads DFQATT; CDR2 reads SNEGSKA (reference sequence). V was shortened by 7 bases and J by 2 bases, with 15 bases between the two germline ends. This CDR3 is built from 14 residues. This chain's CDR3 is CSVAGATSKNIQYF. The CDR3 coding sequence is TGCAGTGTTGCCGGGGCGACCTCCAAAAACATTCAGTACTTC.

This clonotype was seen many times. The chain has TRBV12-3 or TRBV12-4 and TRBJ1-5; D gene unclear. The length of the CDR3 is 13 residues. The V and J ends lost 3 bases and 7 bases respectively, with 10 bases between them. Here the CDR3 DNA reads TGTGCCAGCAGTTTGTCGGGTGTGCAGCCCCAGCATTTT. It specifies CASSLSGVQPQHF.

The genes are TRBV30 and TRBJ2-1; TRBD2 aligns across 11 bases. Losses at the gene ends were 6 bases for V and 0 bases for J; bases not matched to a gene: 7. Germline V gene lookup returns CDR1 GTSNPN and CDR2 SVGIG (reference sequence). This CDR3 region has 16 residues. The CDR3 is CACLAGGRSSYNEQFF. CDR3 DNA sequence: TGTGCCTGCCTAGCGGGAGGCCGGAGCTCCTACAATGAGCAGTTCTTC.

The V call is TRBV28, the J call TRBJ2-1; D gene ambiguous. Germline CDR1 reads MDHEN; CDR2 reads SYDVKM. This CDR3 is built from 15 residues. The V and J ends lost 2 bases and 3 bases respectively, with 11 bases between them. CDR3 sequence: CASSLREIHYNEQFF. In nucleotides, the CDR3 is TGTGCCAGCAGTTTAAGGGAAATCCACTACAATGAGCAGTTCTTC.

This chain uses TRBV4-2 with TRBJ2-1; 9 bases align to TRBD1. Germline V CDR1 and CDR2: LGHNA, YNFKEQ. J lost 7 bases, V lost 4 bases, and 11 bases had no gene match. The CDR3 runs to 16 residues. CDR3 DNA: TGTGCCAGCAGCCTCCGGGACAGGGATACTCGAAATGAGCAGTTCTTC. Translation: CASSLRDRDTRNEQFF.

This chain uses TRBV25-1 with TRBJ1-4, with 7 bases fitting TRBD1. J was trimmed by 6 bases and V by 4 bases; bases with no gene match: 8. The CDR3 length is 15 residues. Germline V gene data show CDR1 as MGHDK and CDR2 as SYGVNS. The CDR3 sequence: CASSVTGVGDEKLFF. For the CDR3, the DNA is TGTGCCAGCAGTGTCACAGGGGTAGGAGATGAAAAACTGTTTTTT.

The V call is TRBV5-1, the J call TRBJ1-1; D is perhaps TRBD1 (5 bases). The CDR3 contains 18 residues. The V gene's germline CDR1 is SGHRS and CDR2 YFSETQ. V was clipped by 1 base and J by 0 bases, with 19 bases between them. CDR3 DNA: TGCGCCAGCAGCTTGTCTAACAGGAGAGATCCGATGAACACTGAAGCTTTCTTT. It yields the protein CASSLSNRRDPMNTEAFF.

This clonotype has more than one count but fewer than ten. CDR3 DNA sequence: TGCAGTGCTCGAACAGGGGGCCGGCAGCCCCAGCATTTT. Translating gives CSARTGGRQPQHF. The chain couples TRBV20-1 to TRBJ1-5, with 9 bases that match TRBD1. Germline V CDR1 and CDR2: DFQATT, SNEGSKA (reference sequence). The CDR3 loop spans 13 amino acids. V was pared by 5 bases and J by 7 bases, with 6 bases of the junction left unmatched.